The next 12 T cell receptor beta chains were all read from a single sample in a study of blood T cell repertoires in COVID-19. Assay: immunoSEQ multiplex PCR; the TCRdb copy retains only in-frame clones and omits some. The sample holds 150,000 to 200,000 clones, around 81% seen once. The sequenced material came from peripheral blood. These receptors all come from a human donor with acute or convalescent COVID-19. The donor label of this sample is uncertain.

The rearrangement joins TRBV5-1 to TRBJ2-1; TRBD2 aligns across 8 bases. V trimming: 5 bases; J trimming: 8 bases; junction bases outside the gene matches: 12. Germline V lookup: CDR1 SGHRS, CDR2 YFSETQ. CDR3 length equals 15 residues. The CDR3 here is CASRSIRGGQDEQFF. The DNA for the CDR3 is TGCGCCAGCAGAAGCATCCGCGGGGGGCAGGATGAGCAGTTCTTC. The complete variable domain, with remaining parts taken from reference TRBV5-1 and TRBJ2-1, reads KAGVTQTPRYLIKTRGQQVTLSCSPISGHRSVSWYQQTPGQGLQFLFEYFSETQRNKGNFPGRFSGRQFSNSRSEMNVSTLELGDSALYLCASRSIRGGQDEQFFGPGTRLTVL.

This chain connects TRBV2 to TRBJ1-5; 10 bases are a match to TRBD1. Germline trimming cut 6 bases from V and 3 bases from J; bases unmatched to any gene: 5. CDR3 length: 15 amino acids. Germline CDR1 reads SNHLY; CDR2 reads FYNNEI. CDR3 DNA sequence: TGTGCCAGCAGCGGACAGGGGGGGAACAATCAGCCCCAGCATTTT. It encodes CASSGQGGNNQPQHF.

The chain couples TRBV12-3 or TRBV12-4 to TRBJ1-2; D is unresolved. V shed 7 bases and J shed 4 bases, with 13 bases lying between them. The CDR3 has 13 residues. Written as DNA, the CDR3 is TGTGCCAGCACCTTCCCCCCTCCCTATGGCTACACCTTC. The encoded protein is CASTFPPPYGYTF.

This clone was seen a single time. This CDR3 is CASSGLSGTNNEQFF. CDR3 DNA sequence: TGCGCCAGCAGTGGGCTAAGCGGAACGAACAATGAGCAGTTCTTC. V is TRBV10-1 and J is TRBJ2-1, with a tentative D call TRBD2 (5 bases). Germline V gives CDR1 WNHNN, CDR2 SYGVQD (reference sequence). The V and J ends lost 4 bases and 5 bases respectively, with 15 bases between them. This CDR3 has 15 residues.

This clone appeared a few times. The chain combines TRBV18 with TRBJ1-3; possible D gene TRBD1, 5 bases. The CDR3 sequence is 17 residues long. Trimming pared 2 bases from V and 0 bases from J, leaving 14 bases between. Germline V gives CDR1 KGHSH, CDR2 LQKENI. The CDR3 here is CASSPRMDTYSGNTIYF. The CDR3 DNA is TGTGCCAGCTCACCAAGGATGGACACGTACTCTGGAAACACCATATATTTT.

The rearrangement uses TRBV29-1 and TRBJ2-3; D perhaps matches TRBD2 (6 bases). The V end lost 3 bases, the J end lost 0 bases, and 7 bases lay between the germline ends. The germline gives CDR1 SQVTM, CDR2 ANQGSEA. The CDR3 has 13 amino acids. CDR3: CSVEDYSTDTQYF. The CDR3 DNA sequence: TGCAGCGTTGAGGACTATAGCACAGATACGCAGTATTTT.

The rearrangement uses TRBV2 and TRBJ1-6, with 10 bases that match TRBD1. This CDR3 has 14 amino acids. Per the germline V gene, CDR1 is SNHLY and CDR2 is FYNNEI. With V trimmed by 6 bases and J by 9 bases, 5 bases remained unmatched. This CDR3 reads CASRDRGEASPLHF. The CDR3 DNA sequence: TGTGCCAGCAGGGACAGGGGGGAAGCTTCACCCCTCCACTTT.

This clone showed up just once. The chain has TRBV5-4 and TRBJ1-2; tentative D call: TRBD1 (6 bases). CDR1 and CDR2 (germline): SGHNT, YYREEE (reference sequence). This CDR3 comprises 13 residues. The V gene lost 4 bases and the J gene lost 8 bases, with 15 bases spanning the gap. CDR3 protein: CASSLIQGGGYTF. For the CDR3, the DNA is TGTGCCAGCAGCCTGATACAGGGTGGAGGCTACACCTTC.

V usage is TRBV7-9 and J usage is TRBJ1-1; possibly TRBD1 for D (6 bases). The V gene's germline CDR1 is SEHNR and CDR2 FQNEAQ (reference sequence). Trimming took off 1 base at V and 9 bases at J, with 15 bases between the two ends. There are 14 residues in the CDR3. In DNA form, the CDR3 reads TGTGCCAGCAGCTTAGACAGGGTATTAGTTAAAGCTTTCTTT. The encoded protein is CASSLDRVLVKAFF.

This chain joins TRBV5-1 and TRBJ1-4, with 8 bases matching TRBD1. J lost 8 bases, V lost 0 bases, and 9 bases had no gene match. This CDR3 comprises 16 residues. CDR1 and CDR2 from the germline V gene are SGHRS and YFSETQ. CDR3 in DNA: TGCGCCAGCAGCTTGGTTGGACAGGGAGGTGTCGAAAAACTGTTTTTT. Protein: CASSLVGQGGVEKLFF.

This chain joins TRBV2 and TRBJ1-3; D unclear. Looked up from germline, CDR1 is SNHLY and CDR2 is FYNNEI. Between the trimmed V and J ends, which lost 6 bases and 0 bases, there was a span of 9 bases. CDR3 length equals 14 residues. In nucleotides, the CDR3 is TGTGCCAGCAGCTCACTTAGCTCTGGAAACACCATATATTTT. Protein: CASSSLSSGNTIYF. Together with reference TRBV2 and TRBJ1-3, the CDR3 gives the full variable domain: EPEVTQTPSHQVTQMGQEVILRCVPISNHLYFYWYRQILGQKVEFLVSFYNNEISEKSEIFDDQFSVERPDGSNFTLKIRSTKLEDSAMYFCASSSLSSGNTIYFGEGSWLTVV.

The chain has TRBV28 and TRBJ2-7, with D perhaps TRBD2 (5 bases). The CDR3 loop spans 15 amino acids. Germline V CDR1 and CDR2: MDHEN, SYDVKM. V was clipped by 4 bases and J by 3 bases, with 16 bases between them. This chain's CDR3 is CASSSGSTGSYEQYF. CDR3 in DNA: TGTGCCAGCAGTTCCGGAAGCACGGGGAGCTACGAGCAGTACTTC.